The 30 T cell receptor beta chains below all came from one sample that was sequenced in a study of early T cells in non-severe SARS-CoV-2 infection. TCRdb processed the 5' RACE reads anew with MiXCR; each CDR3 protein has one entry. Of 50,000 to 60,000 distinct CDR3 sequences listed, 11% are singletons. Sequencing used whole blood. The source is an adult who was a healthcare worker with PCR-confirmed SARS-CoV-2 infection or an uninfected control (not recorded which).

This clonotype was seen a few times. The junction does not match germline at one end; this may be a read error. V usage is TRBV3-1 and J usage is TRBJ1-1, with TRBD1 identical over 10 bases. The CDR3 extends over 16 amino acids. CDR1 LGHDT and CDR2 YNNKEL come from the germline V gene (reference sequence). The CDR3 DNA reads as TGTGCCAGCAGACGCGGACAGGGGGATCGGAACACTGAAGTTTTCTTT. Translating gives CASRRGQGDRNTEVFF.

This clonotype was recorded many times. The chain combines TRBV12-3 or TRBV12-4 with TRBJ1-5; 8 nucleotides line up with TRBD1. The J segment lost 6 bases and the V segment lost 5 bases, leaving 9 bases of the junction unmatched. The CDR3 spans 15 residues. The CDR3 region is CASSIRQGIIQPQHF. CDR3 in DNA: TGTGCCAGCAGTATCCGACAGGGGATAATTCAGCCCCAGCATTTT.

The rearrangement links TRBV6-5 to TRBJ1-6; D is undetermined. The CDR3 totals 15 residues. The V gene's germline CDR1 is MNHEY and CDR2 SVGAGI. V was cut by 0 bases and J by 8 bases, with 11 bases left in between. CDR3 loop: CASSYSSGLDSPLHF. In DNA, the CDR3 is TGTGCCAGCAGTTACTCGAGCGGGTTGGATTCACCCCTCCACTTT.

This rearrangement joins TRBV12-5 to TRBJ2-1; D is ambiguous. CDR1 LGHNT and CDR2 FRNRAP come from the germline V gene. This CDR3 region has 14 residues. The V end was cut by 3 bases, the J end by 8 bases, with 14 bases between. CDR3 residues: CASGFQRAGDEQFF. The CDR3 nucleotides are TGTGCTAGTGGTTTCCAAAGAGCCGGCGATGAGCAGTTCTTC.

There are a few counts of this clonotype. The chain employs TRBV27 and TRBJ2-7; 15 bases line up with TRBD2. The CDR3 is 17 amino acids. V was pared by 6 bases and J by 3 bases, with 9 bases of the junction left unmatched. Germline V gene sequence: CDR1 MNHEY, CDR2 SMNVEV (reference sequence). CDR3 loop: CASSLGTSGRSLYEQYF. CDR3 bases: TGTGCCAGCAGCCTGGGGACTAGCGGGAGGTCCCTCTACGAGCAGTACTTC.

At least ten counts were recorded for this clonotype. J is TRBJ2-2 and V is TRBV20-1; D might be TRBD2 (6 bases). Per the germline V gene, CDR1 is DFQATT and CDR2 is SNEGSKA (reference sequence). The CDR3 contains 16 residues. The ends were cut back, 5 bases at V and 0 bases at J, with 16 bases in the middle. The CDR3 nucleotides are TGCAGTGCTTCCCCACCCCGGGGGTCGAACACCGGGGAGCTGTTTTTT. Protein: CSASPPRGSNTGELFF.

This chain connects TRBV11-2 to TRBJ1-2, with 11 positions matching TRBD1. CDR3 length equals 14 residues. From germline, CDR1 is SGHAT and CDR2 FQNNGV. V shed 5 bases, J shed 4 bases, and the junction held 3 bases outside the gene matches. CDR3 loop: CASSAGTGGYGYTF. CDR3 nucleotide sequence: TGTGCCAGCAGCGCCGGGACAGGGGGCTATGGCTACACCTTC.

This clonotype was observed a handful of times. The V call is TRBV2, the J call TRBJ2-3; D is possibly TRBD2 (6 bases). V lost 6 bases and J lost 4, with 17 bases in between. Per germline, CDR1 SNHLY and CDR2 FYNNEI. There are 15 residues in the CDR3. CDR3 region: CASRRDSLAADTQYF. DNA for the CDR3: TGTGCCAGCAGACGGGACTCCCTCGCGGCAGATACGCAGTATTTT.

V usage is TRBV4-2 and J usage is TRBJ2-2, with TRBD2 identical over 12 bases. This CDR3 has 16 residues. V was clipped by 4 bases and J by 4 bases; unmatched bases: 4. Germline CDR1 is LGHNA and CDR2 is YNFKEQ. The CDR3 is CASSLETSGSTGELFF. The CDR3 DNA reads as TGTGCCAGCAGCCTCGAGACTAGCGGGAGCACCGGGGAGCTGTTTTTT.

This clonotype was counted many times. The chain has TRBV5-1 and TRBJ2-7, with a weak D call TRBD1 (7 bases). The CDR3 covers 13 residues. The V gene's germline CDR1 is SGHRS and CDR2 YFSETQ. Between the trimmed V and J ends, which lost 4 bases and 6 bases, there was a span of 14 bases. CDR3 residues: CASSPTRGAEQYF. The CDR3 nucleotides are TGCGCCAGCAGCCCCACCAGGGGGGCCGAGCAGTACTTC.

This clonotype was seen at least ten times. J is TRBJ1-3 and V is TRBV14; 7 positions agree with TRBD1. This CDR3 has 14 residues. Germline trimming cut 7 bases from V and 0 bases from J; bases unmatched to any gene: 3. Per germline, CDR1 SGHDN and CDR2 FVKESK. The CDR3 spells CASKGGISGNTIYF. CDR3 in DNA: TGTGCCAGCAAAGGGGGCATCTCTGGAAACACCATATATTTT.

A remark on this clonotype: This clone may be a read error of a much larger clone one base away. The chain has TRBV29-1 and TRBJ2-6; D not certain. The V end was cut by 3 bases, the J end by 0 bases, with 0 bases between. This CDR3 has 12 amino acids. Looked up from germline, CDR1 is SQVTM and CDR2 is ANQGSEA. CDR3 in amino acids: CSVDSGANVLTF. The CDR3 nucleotides are TGCAGCGTTGACTCTGGGGCCAACGTCCTGACTTTC.

In the case of this clonotype: A single base separates this from a much larger clone, so it may be a read error. No conserved phenylalanine or tryptophan ends this CDR3, so it is likely a read error. The chain recombines TRBV25-1 with TRBJ2-7; 9 positions agree with TRBD1. Germline V gene sequence: CDR1 MGHDK, CDR2 SYGVNS. After removal of 5 bases from V and 3 bases from J, the junction contained 11 bases not matched to a gene. The CDR3 runs 16 residues. CDR3 bases: TGTGCCAGCAGTAACCCTCCGGGACAGGGCTTCTACGAGCAGTACCTC. This gives the protein CASSNPPGQGFYEQYL.

As to this clonotype: A much larger clonotype is one base distant, so this may be a read error. A read error is likely, as this CDR3 ends without the conserved phenylalanine or tryptophan. This chain connects TRBV29-1 to TRBJ2-1; TRBD2 matches 16 bases. The germline gives CDR1 SQVTM, CDR2 ANQGSEA. The CDR3 covers 17 residues. Trimming cost V 6 bases and J 1 base; bases outside gene matches: 6. The CDR3 sequence: CSVEGLAGGPSYNEQFI. CDR3 nucleotide sequence: TGCAGCGTCGAGGGACTAGCGGGAGGGCCTTCCTACAATGAGCAGTTCATC.

Ten or more counts support this clonotype. The chain recombines TRBV30 with TRBJ2-7, with no clear D. Germline assignment: CDR1 GTSNPN and CDR2 SVGIG (reference sequence). The V end lost 0 bases, the J end lost 1 base, and 4 bases lay between the germline ends. CDR3 length: 12 amino acids. CDR3 in amino acids: CAWSVWSYEQYF. The CDR3 DNA follows: TGTGCCTGGAGTGTGTGGTCCTACGAGCAGTACTTC.

The sample holds a few counts of this clonotype. The chain joins TRBV2 to TRBJ2-1; D remains unclear. This CDR3 is built from 13 residues. Germline CDR1 is SNHLY and CDR2 is FYNNEI. The V gene lost 11 bases and the J gene lost 2 bases, with 13 bases spanning the gap. Here the CDR3 reads CASSPSPYNEQFF. The CDR3 region has the DNA TGTGCCTCTAGTCCCAGCCCCTACAATGAGCAGTTCTTC.

This clonotype was seen more than once but under ten times. The chain links TRBV2 to TRBJ2-5; D is uncertain. CDR3 size: 11 residues. The V end was cut by 2 bases, the J end by 4 bases, with 2 bases between. Germline loops: CDR1 SNHLY, CDR2 FYNNEI. The DNA for the CDR3 is TGTGCCAGCAGTGAAACAGAGACCCAGTACTTC. Protein: CASSETETQYF.

The sample holds a few counts of this clonotype. The V gene is TRBV27, the J gene TRBJ2-7; 13 nucleotides align to TRBD2. The V gene end was trimmed by 2 bases and the J gene end by 3 bases; junction bases not matched to a gene: 1. CDR3 length equals 15 residues. Germline V gene data show CDR1 as MNHEY and CDR2 as SMNVEV (reference sequence). CDR3 amino acids: CASSLGTSGNYEQYF. For the CDR3, the DNA is TGTGCCAGCAGTTTAGGGACTAGCGGGAACTACGAGCAGTACTTC.

This chain connects TRBV5-1 to TRBJ1-4; D uncertain. Germline loops: CDR1 SGHRS, CDR2 YFSETQ. Trimming removed 3 bases at V and 2 bases at J, with 11 bases between. The CDR3 totals 15 residues. The CDR3 loop is CASSSSSRTNEKLFF. Here the CDR3 DNA reads TGCGCCAGCAGCTCCAGCAGTCGGACTAATGAAAAACTGTTTTTT.

Only a few counts were recorded for this clonotype. The CDR3 nucleotides are TGTGCCAGCCGCAGGGGAGGGCGGAGGACAGTTCTTGGTAGCAATCAGCCCCAGCATTTT. It translates to CASRRGGRRTVLGSNQPQHF. The genes are TRBV28 and TRBJ1-5; D is possibly TRBD1 (6 bases). Germline CDR1 MDHEN, CDR2 SYDVKM. V was trimmed by 8 bases and J by 0 bases, leaving 29 bases between them. The CDR3 totals 20 residues.

The V call is TRBV11-3, the J call TRBJ2-1; D gene ambiguous. V lost 2 bases to trimming and J lost 5 bases, with 7 bases between them. The CDR3 length is 13 residues. Germline CDR1 SGHNT, CDR2 YENEEA. The CDR3 loop reads CASSLNVDNEQFF. CDR3 sequence (DNA): TGTGCCAGCAGCTTAAATGTAGACAATGAGCAGTTCTTC.

For this clonotype: Being one base from a much bigger clone, this may be a read error. This chain joins TRBV28 and TRBJ2-3; D is uncertain. V lost 6 bases and J lost 5, with 12 bases in between. The CDR3 has 13 residues. Germline CDR1 MDHEN, CDR2 SYDVKM. CDR3 residues: CASSPRAVDTQYF. CDR3 sequence (DNA): TGTGCCAGCAGCCCGCGTGCGGTAGATACGCAGTATTTT.

This clonotype was counted at least ten times. This chain joins TRBV9 and TRBJ1-5; the D gene is possibly TRBD1 (5 bases). V lost 4 bases, J lost 5 bases, and 16 bases lay in between. Germline V gene data show CDR1 as SGDLS and CDR2 as YYNGEE. The CDR3 sequence is 15 residues long. CDR3: CASSPTGAGDQPQHF. In nucleotides, the CDR3 is TGTGCCAGCAGCCCTACCGGGGCGGGGGATCAGCCCCAGCATTTT.

Concerning this clonotype itself: Since a much larger clone is just one base distant, this may be a read error. The rearrangement uses TRBV10-3 and TRBJ2-3, with 10 bases aligning to TRBD2. Per the germline V gene, CDR1 is ENHRY and CDR2 is SYGVKD. This CDR3 is built from 16 residues. V shed 7 bases and J 2 bases; nucleotides not matched to a gene: 9. CDR3 amino acids: CAITSSGSPDTDTQYF. The CDR3 DNA sequence: TGTGCCATCACATCTAGCGGGAGTCCCGACACAGATACGCAGTATTTT.

Here the CDR3 DNA reads TGCAGTGCTAGAGACCCGGGACACTTTAACATTCAGTACTTC. Protein sequence: CSARDPGHFNIQYF. The chain uses TRBV20-1 and TRBJ2-4; D may be TRBD1 (6 bases). The germline V gene encodes CDR1 DFQATT and CDR2 SNEGSKA (reference sequence). Trimming cost V 0 bases and J 7 bases, with 13 bases left between them. The CDR3 runs 14 residues.

This clonotype was recorded a few times. The gene calls are TRBV28 and TRBJ2-2; D remains unclear. V was trimmed by 8 bases and J by 4 bases, leaving 14 bases between them. This CDR3 comprises 14 residues. The germline V gene encodes CDR1 MDHEN and CDR2 SYDVKM. The CDR3 DNA is TGTGCCAGCTCTAGAGTCATAGGCACCGGGGAGCTGTTTTTT. This encodes CASSRVIGTGELFF.

V gene TRBV12-3 or TRBV12-4 combines with J gene TRBJ1-6; D is possibly TRBD1 (5 bases). V shed 3 bases and J shed 7 bases, with 7 bases lying between them. The CDR3 length is 13 residues. The CDR3 is CASSFQGNSPLHF. The DNA of the CDR3 is TGTGCCAGCAGTTTTCAGGGAAATTCACCCCTCCACTTT.

This clonotype came up many times. The V and J genes are TRBV7-2 and TRBJ2-5, with D uncertain. The CDR3 consists of 14 residues. V lost 3 bases, J lost 5 bases, and 13 bases lay in between. The germline gives CDR1 SGHTA, CDR2 FQGNSA. The CDR3 nucleotides are TGTGCCAGCAGCTTTTCCGGGCTAGTGGAGACCCAGTACTTC. Translating it yields CASSFSGLVETQYF. Filled out from reference TRBV7-2 and TRBJ2-5, the complete variable domain reads GAGVSQSPSNKVTEKGKDVELRCDPISGHTALYWYRQSLGQGLEFLIYFQGNSAPDKSGLPSDRFSAERTGGSVSTLTIQRTQQEDSAVYLCASSFSGLVETQYFGPGTRLLVL.

The table lists this clonotype with a few counts. This chain connects TRBV5-4 to TRBJ2-5; D may correspond to TRBD1 or TRBD2 (5 bases each). The V gene lost 3 bases and the J gene lost 4 bases, with 16 bases spanning the gap. Germline V lookup: CDR1 SGHNT, CDR2 YYREEE (reference sequence). This CDR3 is 15 amino acids long. CDR3 coding DNA: TGTGCCAGCAGCTACAGAACCACGAGGGGAGAGACCCAGTACTTC. Its protein product is CASSYRTTRGETQYF.

In this sample, this clonotype turned up a few times. The V call is TRBV2, the J call TRBJ2-3; 7 bases map to TRBD2. J was trimmed by 1 base and V by 2 bases; bases with no gene match: 3. This CDR3 spans 15 amino acids. Germline values: CDR1 SNHLY, CDR2 FYNNEI. CDR3 amino acids: CASSERAGGTDTQYF. The DNA for the CDR3 is TGTGCCAGCAGTGAACGGGCGGGAGGCACAGATACGCAGTATTTT.